Each of the 20 T cell receptor beta chains below was sequenced from the same sample in a study of cytomegalovirus exposure and HLA in healthy donors. PCR amplification relied on 60 Vbeta primers (plus 13 Jbeta primers). TCRdb's copy holds only in-frame clones and misses some; the assay was immunoSEQ multiplex PCR. The repertoire includes some 270,000 clones, under 90% of them detected once, and 0.3% sits in the top ten. Sequenced: PBMCs. The source of these receptors is a girl aged 2 to 10 in good health and CMV-seronegative.

This clone was found once. Written as DNA, the CDR3 is TGCGCCAGCAGCTTGGAGGCCAAGGGGCATTCACCCCTCCACTTT. Its protein product is CASSLEAKGHSPLHF. The V gene is TRBV5-1, the J gene TRBJ1-6, with D possibly TRBD1 on 5 matching bases. The CDR3 covers 15 residues. CDR1 is SGHRS, CDR2 YFSETQ, per germline. The V gene lost 0 bases and the J gene lost 8 bases, with 12 bases spanning the gap.

This clone was seen only once. The rearrangement uses TRBV5-1 and TRBJ1-1; 7 bases align to TRBD1. CDR1 is SGHRS and CDR2 is YFSETQ in the germline V gene. Trimming at V came to 4 bases and at J to 0 bases, leaving 6 bases not matched to a gene. The CDR3 spans 15 residues. The chain's CDR3 is CASSIQGLVNTEAFF. The CDR3 DNA sequence: TGCGCCAGCAGCATACAGGGGCTCGTGAACACTGAAGCTTTCTTT.

V gene TRBV10-3 combines with J gene TRBJ1-3; 10 nucleotides align to TRBD1. V shed 10 bases, J shed 0 bases, and the junction held 6 bases outside the gene matches. Germline V gene sequence: CDR1 ENHRY, CDR2 SYGVKD. The CDR3 covers 15 residues. DNA of the CDR3: TGTGCCAGCAGACAGGGGGCGATCTCTGGAAACACCATATATTTT. This sequence encodes CASRQGAISGNTIYF.

This clone has more than one count but fewer than ten. The chain combines TRBV6-5 with TRBJ1-4; D not resolved. V was shortened by 7 bases and J by 6 bases, with 9 bases between the two germline ends. CDR1 MNHEY and CDR2 SVGAGI come from the germline V gene. This CDR3 region has 12 residues. In DNA, the CDR3 is TGTGCCAGCACCAGAGGGCATGAAAAACTGTTTTTT. This translates into CASTRGHEKLFF.

V is TRBV6-1 and J is TRBJ1-2; TRBD1 is a possible D gene (6 bases). The CDR3 contains 13 residues. Per the germline V gene, CDR1 is MNHNS and CDR2 is SASEGT. The ends were cut back, 0 bases at V and 9 bases at J, with 11 bases in the middle. The chain's CDR3 is CASSEAAWDSYTF. The CDR3 DNA sequence: TGTGCCAGCAGTGAAGCTGCCTGGGACAGCTACACCTTC.

The CDR3 loop is CASRLGPRQGANQPQHF. The CDR3 bases are TGTGCAAGTCGCTTAGGCCCCCGACAGGGGGCAAATCAGCCCCAGCATTTT. V gene TRBV12-2 combines with J gene TRBJ1-5; the DNA was not used to check the table's D call, TRBD1. TRBV12-2 is reported as a pseudogene. The CDR3 sequence is 17 residues long.

This clone was seen a handful of times. V is TRBV6-5 and J is TRBJ1-2; 7 nucleotides match TRBD1. The junction had 11 bases not matched to a gene; V was cut back by 6 bases and J by 4 bases. In germline, CDR1 is MNHEY, CDR2 SVGAGI. The CDR3 has 15 amino acids. This CDR3 is CASSLQGSGFYGYTF. The CDR3 region has the DNA TGTGCCAGCAGCCTACAGGGGTCAGGCTTCTATGGCTACACCTTC.

CDR3 in amino acids: CASSPTGFGNTIYF. CDR3 sequence (DNA): TGTGCCAGCAGTCCCACGGGGTTTGGAAACACCATATATTTT. This chain joins TRBV7-9 and TRBJ1-3; no definite D call. From germline, CDR1 is SEHNR and CDR2 FQNEAQ (reference sequence). V was shortened by 6 bases and J by 3 bases, with 12 bases between the two germline ends. The CDR3 is 14 residues long.

The chain has TRBV13 and TRBJ2-2, with TRBD1 identical over 7 bases. J was trimmed by 6 bases and V by 6 bases; bases with no gene match: 10. The germline V gene has CDR1 PRHDT and CDR2 FYEKMQ (reference sequence). The CDR3 length is 15 residues. CDR3 coding DNA: TGTGCCAGCAGTGCTTCTTACAGGGGATCCGGGGAGCTGTTTTTT. Protein: CASSASYRGSGELFF.

The chain uses TRBV12-5 and TRBJ2-7; 10 bases agree with TRBD2. Per germline, CDR1 LGHNT and CDR2 FRNRAP. The CDR3 is 12 amino acids. V shed 9 bases, J shed 4 bases, and the junction held 3 bases outside the gene matches. The CDR3 spells CASGTSVYEQYF. The CDR3 bases are TGTGCTAGCGGGACTAGCGTTTACGAGCAGTACTTC.

The chain is built from TRBV7-9 and TRBJ2-2; D perhaps matches TRBD2 (5 bases). Trimming took 1 base from V and 1 from J, leaving 13 bases between them. The CDR3 is 17 amino acids. Germline-derived CDR1 and CDR2 are SEHNR and FQNEAQ (reference sequence). CDR3 amino acids: CASSLDRRFGNTGELFF. As DNA, the CDR3 is TGTGCCAGCAGCTTAGATCGGAGGTTCGGGAACACCGGGGAGCTGTTTTTT.

This clone was recorded once. The V and J genes are TRBV25-1 and TRBJ2-7; D may be TRBD1 (7 bases). With 4 bases removed from V and 3 bases from J, the gap between germline ends came to 22 bases. The CDR3 length is 17 residues. CDR1 is MGHDK and CDR2 is SYGVNS in the germline V gene. The CDR3 spells CASSVLGAGQSGYEQYF. The CDR3 nucleotides are TGTGCCAGCAGTGTGCTCGGGGCGGGACAGTCGGGCTACGAGCAGTACTTC.

V is TRBV28 and J is TRBJ2-5; TRBD1 matches at 8 bases. The CDR3 totals 15 residues. Germline values: CDR1 MDHEN, CDR2 SYDVKM. Losses at the gene ends were 3 bases for V and 3 bases for J; bases not matched to a gene: 6. In DNA, the CDR3 is TGTGCCAGCAGTTTTATGGGACAGGACGAAGAGACCCAGTACTTC. Translating gives CASSFMGQDEETQYF.

In this sample, this clone turned up a few times. The rearrangement uses TRBV27 and TRBJ2-1; D may be TRBD2 (5 bases). This CDR3 comprises 16 residues. The germline V gene encodes CDR1 MNHEY and CDR2 SMNVEV (reference sequence). Between the trimmed V and J ends, which lost 4 bases and 1 base, there was a span of 14 bases. The CDR3 reads CASSSGGQFSYNEQFF. CDR3 DNA: TGTGCCAGCAGTTCTGGCGGGCAATTTTCCTACAATGAGCAGTTCTTC.

This chain uses TRBV9 with TRBJ2-3; 9 nucleotides line up with TRBD2. This CDR3 is built from 16 residues. The V gene's germline CDR1 is SGDLS and CDR2 YYNGEE. J lost 1 base, V lost 2 bases, and 5 bases had no gene match. The CDR3 is CASSVIPSGGTDTQYF. DNA of the CDR3: TGTGCCAGCAGCGTGATACCTAGCGGGGGCACAGATACGCAGTATTTT.

This clone occurred once. The chain has TRBV2 and TRBJ1-2, with 10 bases lining up with TRBD1. The V gene's germline CDR1 is SNHLY and CDR2 FYNNEI. The CDR3 extends over 14 amino acids. V lost 6 bases to trimming and J lost 7 bases; unmatched junction nucleotides: 8. Written as DNA, the CDR3 is TGTGCCAGCAGAGATGAGACAGGGGGCTTTGGCTACACCTTC. Translating gives CASRDETGGFGYTF.

V and J are TRBV19 and TRBJ1-5; TRBD1 might be the D (5 bases). The V and J ends lost 1 base and 1 base respectively, with 11 bases between them. CDR1 is LNHDA, CDR2 SQIVND, per germline (reference sequence). The CDR3 is made up of 16 amino acids. Written as DNA, the CDR3 is TGTGCCAGTAGTATAGTCGGGGGTTGGAGCAATCAGCCCCAGCATTTT. Translated: CASSIVGGWSNQPQHF.

This clone was counted once. This chain links TRBV5-1 with TRBJ1-1; D not resolved. Trimming took off 4 bases at V and 6 bases at J, with 25 bases between the two ends. This CDR3 region has 17 residues. Germline V gene data show CDR1 as SGHRS and CDR2 as YFSETQ. The CDR3 DNA is TGCGCCAGCAGCCCACCCCGAGTAATGAGAGGAATCGCTGAAGCTTTCTTT. Translated: CASSPPRVMRGIAEAFF.

The V call is TRBV19, the J call TRBJ1-2; D call uncertain. Germline CDR1 LNHDA, CDR2 SQIVND (reference sequence). Trimming removed 4 bases from V and 6 bases from J, with 24 bases in between. The CDR3 runs 17 residues. The CDR3 is CASSKYWLARGADGYTF. The CDR3 coding sequence is TGTGCCAGTAGTAAATACTGGCTGGCGCGGGGAGCGGATGGCTACACCTTC. The full variable domain, rest sourced from reference TRBV19 and TRBJ1-2, is DGGITQSPKYLFRKEGQNVTLSCEQNLNHDAMYWYRQDPGQGLRLIYYSQIVNDFQKGDIAEGYSVSREKKESFPLTVTSAQKNPTAFYLCASSKYWLARGADGYTFGSGTRLTVV.

The sample holds a few counts of this clone. The rearrangement uses TRBV7-9 and TRBJ2-2; the D gene is possibly TRBD2 (6 bases). The CDR3 runs to 18 residues. Germline V gene lookup returns CDR1 SEHNR and CDR2 FQNEAQ (reference sequence). V was pared by 10 bases and J by 6 bases, with 30 bases between. The CDR3 is CAIHGAADGTQRAGELFF. The CDR3 bases are TGTGCCATACACGGCGCGGCGGACGGGACTCAGCGGGCCGGGGAGCTGTTTTTT.